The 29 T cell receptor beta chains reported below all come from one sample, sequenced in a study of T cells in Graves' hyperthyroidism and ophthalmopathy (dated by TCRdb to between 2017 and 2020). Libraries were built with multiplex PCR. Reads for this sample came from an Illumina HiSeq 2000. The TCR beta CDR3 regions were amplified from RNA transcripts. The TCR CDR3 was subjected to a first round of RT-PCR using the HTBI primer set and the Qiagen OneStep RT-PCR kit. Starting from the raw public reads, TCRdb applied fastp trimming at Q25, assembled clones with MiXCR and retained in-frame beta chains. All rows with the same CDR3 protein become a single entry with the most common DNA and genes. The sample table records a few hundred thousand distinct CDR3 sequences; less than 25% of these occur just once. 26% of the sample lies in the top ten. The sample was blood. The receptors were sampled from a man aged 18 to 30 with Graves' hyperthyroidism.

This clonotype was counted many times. The CDR3 sequence is CASHRAPNTEAFF. The CDR3 region has the DNA TGTGCCAGCCACAGGGCCCCGAACACTGAAGCTTTCTTT. The chain links TRBV19 to TRBJ1-1; TRBD1 is a possible D gene (6 bases). CDR1 LNHDA and CDR2 SQIVND come from the germline V gene (reference sequence). V shed 9 bases and J shed 1 base, with 12 bases lying between them. The CDR3 runs to 13 residues.

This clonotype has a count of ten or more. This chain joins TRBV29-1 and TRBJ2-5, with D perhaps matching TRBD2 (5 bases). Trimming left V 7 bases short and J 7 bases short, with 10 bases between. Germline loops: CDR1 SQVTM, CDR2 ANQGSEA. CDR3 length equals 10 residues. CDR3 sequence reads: CSAHGGTQYF. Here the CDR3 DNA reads TGCAGCGCTCACGGAGGGACCCAGTACTTC.

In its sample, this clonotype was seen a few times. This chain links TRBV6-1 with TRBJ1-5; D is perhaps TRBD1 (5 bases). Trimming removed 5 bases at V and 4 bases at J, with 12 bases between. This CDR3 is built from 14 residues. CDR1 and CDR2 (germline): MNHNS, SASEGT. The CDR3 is CASSIDSVNQPQHF. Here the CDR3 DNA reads TGTGCCAGCAGTATAGACAGCGTAAATCAGCCCCAGCATTTT.

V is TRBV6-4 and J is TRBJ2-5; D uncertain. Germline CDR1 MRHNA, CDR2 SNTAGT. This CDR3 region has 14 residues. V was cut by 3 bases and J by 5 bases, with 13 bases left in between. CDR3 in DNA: TGTGCCAGCAGTGAACTACTTACAGAGGAGACCCAGTACTTC. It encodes CASSELLTEETQYF.

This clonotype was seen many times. The CDR3 loop reads CSARMGTGPHSNQPQHF. The CDR3, as DNA: TGCAGTGCTAGGATGGGGACAGGCCCTCATAGCAATCAGCCCCAGCATTTT. V usage is TRBV20-1 and J usage is TRBJ1-5; 8 bases align to TRBD1. Germline V gene data show CDR1 as DFQATT and CDR2 as SNEGSKA (reference sequence). CDR3 length: 17 amino acids. J lost 0 bases, V lost 3 bases, and 10 bases had no gene match.

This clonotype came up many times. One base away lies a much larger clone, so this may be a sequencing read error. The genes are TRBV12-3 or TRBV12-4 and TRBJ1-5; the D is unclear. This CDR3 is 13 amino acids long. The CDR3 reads CAGSLLDNQPQHF. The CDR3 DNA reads TGTGCCGGCAGTTTGCTCGACAATCAGCCCCAGCATTTT.

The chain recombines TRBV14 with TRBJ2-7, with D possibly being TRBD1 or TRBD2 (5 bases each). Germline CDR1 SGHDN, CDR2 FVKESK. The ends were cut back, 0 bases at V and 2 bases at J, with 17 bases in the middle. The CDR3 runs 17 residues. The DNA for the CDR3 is TGTGCCAGCAGCCAAGAGGAGTCGGGGCCAACGACCTACGAGCAGTACTTC. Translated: CASSQEESGPTTYEQYF.

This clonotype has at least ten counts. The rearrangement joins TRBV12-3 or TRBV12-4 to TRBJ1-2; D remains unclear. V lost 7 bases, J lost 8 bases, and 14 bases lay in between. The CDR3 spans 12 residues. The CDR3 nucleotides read TGTGCCAGCACCCGATCACTACAAGGCTACACCTTC. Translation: CASTRSLQGYTF.

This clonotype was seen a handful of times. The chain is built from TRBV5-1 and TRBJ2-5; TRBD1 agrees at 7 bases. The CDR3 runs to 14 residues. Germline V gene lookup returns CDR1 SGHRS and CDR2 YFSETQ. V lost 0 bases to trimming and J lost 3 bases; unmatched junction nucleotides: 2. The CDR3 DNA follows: TGCGCCAGCAGCTTGGGGGACAGTAAAGAGACCCAGTACTTC. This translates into CASSLGDSKETQYF.

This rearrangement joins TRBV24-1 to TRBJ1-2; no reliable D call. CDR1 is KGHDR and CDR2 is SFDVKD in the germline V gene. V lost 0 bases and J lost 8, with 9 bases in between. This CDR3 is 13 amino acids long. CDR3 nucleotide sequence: TGTGCCACCAGTGATTTGTCCCAGCTAGGCTACACCTTC. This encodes CATSDLSQLGYTF.

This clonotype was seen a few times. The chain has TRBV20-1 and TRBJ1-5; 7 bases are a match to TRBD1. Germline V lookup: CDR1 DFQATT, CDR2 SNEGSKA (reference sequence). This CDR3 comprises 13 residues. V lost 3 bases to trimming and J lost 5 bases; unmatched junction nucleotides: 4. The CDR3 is CSASRGSHQPQHF. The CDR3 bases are TGCAGTGCTAGCAGGGGGTCTCATCAGCCCCAGCATTTT.

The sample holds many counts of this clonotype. The CDR3 loop reads CASSRGGGYTF. CDR3 DNA: TGTGCCAGCAGCAGAGGGGGCGGCTACACCTTC. The genes are TRBV2 and TRBJ1-2, with 7 bases that match TRBD1. CDR3 size: 11 residues. The V gene's germline CDR1 is SNHLY and CDR2 FYNNEI. The junction had 3 bases not matched to a gene; V was cut back by 6 bases and J by 8 bases.

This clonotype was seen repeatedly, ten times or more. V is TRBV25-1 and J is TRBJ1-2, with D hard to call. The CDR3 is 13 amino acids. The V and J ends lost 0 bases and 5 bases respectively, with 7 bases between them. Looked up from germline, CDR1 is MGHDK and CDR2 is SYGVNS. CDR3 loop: CASSEYVFYGYTF. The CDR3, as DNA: TGTGCCAGCAGTGAATATGTGTTTTATGGCTACACCTTC.

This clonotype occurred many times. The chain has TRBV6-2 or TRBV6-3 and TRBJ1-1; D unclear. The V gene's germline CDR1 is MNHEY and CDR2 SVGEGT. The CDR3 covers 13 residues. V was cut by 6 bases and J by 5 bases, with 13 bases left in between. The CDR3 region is CASSFQPDTEAFF. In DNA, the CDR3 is TGTGCCAGCAGCTTTCAACCGGATACTGAAGCTTTCTTT.

In DNA form, the CDR3 reads TGCGCCAGCAGCTTGGACGGGACAGGGAAAGAGCAGTACTTC. It translates to CASSLDGTGKEQYF. The chain has TRBV5-1 and TRBJ2-7, with 9 bases matching TRBD1. Trimming at V came to 0 bases and at J to 7 bases, leaving 5 bases not matched to a gene. CDR3 size: 14 residues. Germline lookup yields CDR1 SGHRS and CDR2 YFSETQ.

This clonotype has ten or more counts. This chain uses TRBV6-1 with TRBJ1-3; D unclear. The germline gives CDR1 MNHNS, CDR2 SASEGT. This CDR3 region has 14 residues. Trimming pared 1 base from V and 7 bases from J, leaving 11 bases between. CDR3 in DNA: TGTGCCAGCAGTGAAGTCCGGGGAGGGAACACCATATATTTT. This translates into CASSEVRGGNTIYF.

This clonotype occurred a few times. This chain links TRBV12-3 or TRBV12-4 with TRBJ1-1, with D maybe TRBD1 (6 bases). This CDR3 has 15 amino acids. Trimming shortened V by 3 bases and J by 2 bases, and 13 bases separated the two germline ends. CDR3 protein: CASSLAQGINTEAFF. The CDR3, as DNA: TGTGCCAGCAGTTTGGCCCAGGGGATCAACACTGAAGCTTTCTTT.

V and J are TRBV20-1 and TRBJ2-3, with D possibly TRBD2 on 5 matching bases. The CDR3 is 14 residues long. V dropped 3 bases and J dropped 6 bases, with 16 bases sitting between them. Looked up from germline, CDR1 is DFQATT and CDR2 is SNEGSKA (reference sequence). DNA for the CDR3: TGCAGTGCTAGCCGGGGTGGTGAGAGGGATACGCAGTATTTT. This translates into CSASRGGERDTQYF.

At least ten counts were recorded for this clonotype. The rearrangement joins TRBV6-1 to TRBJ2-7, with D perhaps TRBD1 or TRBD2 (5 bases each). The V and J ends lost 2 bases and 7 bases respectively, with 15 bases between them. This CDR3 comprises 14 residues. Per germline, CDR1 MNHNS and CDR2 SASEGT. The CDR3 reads CASSESGKWGEQYF. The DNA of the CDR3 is TGTGCCAGCAGTGAATCAGGGAAGTGGGGGGAGCAGTACTTC.

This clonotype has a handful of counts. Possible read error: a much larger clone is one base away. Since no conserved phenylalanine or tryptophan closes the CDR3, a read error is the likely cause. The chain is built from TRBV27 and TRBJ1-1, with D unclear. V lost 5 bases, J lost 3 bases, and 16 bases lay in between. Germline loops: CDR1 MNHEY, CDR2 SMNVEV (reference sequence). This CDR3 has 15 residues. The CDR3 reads CASSPTTRRHTEAFV. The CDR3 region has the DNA TGTGCCAGCAGTCCCACGACCAGAAGACACACTGAAGCTTTCGTT.

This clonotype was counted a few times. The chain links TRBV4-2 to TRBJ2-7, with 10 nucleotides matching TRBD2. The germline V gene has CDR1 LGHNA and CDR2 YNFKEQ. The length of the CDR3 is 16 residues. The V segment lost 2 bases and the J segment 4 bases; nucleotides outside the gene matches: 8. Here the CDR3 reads CASSQSTSGVTYEQYF. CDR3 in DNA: TGTGCCAGCAGCCAATCTACTAGCGGGGTTACTTACGAGCAGTACTTC.

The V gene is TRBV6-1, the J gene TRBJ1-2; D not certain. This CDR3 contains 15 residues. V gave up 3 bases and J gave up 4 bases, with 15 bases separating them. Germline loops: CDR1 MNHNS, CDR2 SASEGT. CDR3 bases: TGTGCCAGCAGTGAGCCCCGGAGCGGCACCTATGGCTACACCTTC. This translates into CASSEPRSGTYGYTF.

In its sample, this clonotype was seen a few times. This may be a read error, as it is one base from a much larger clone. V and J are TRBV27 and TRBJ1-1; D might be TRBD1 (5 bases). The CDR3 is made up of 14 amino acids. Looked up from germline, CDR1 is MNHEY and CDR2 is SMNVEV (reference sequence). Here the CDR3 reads CASSLGRGVVEACF. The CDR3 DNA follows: TGTGCCAGCAGTTTAGGACGGGGGGTTGTGGAAGCTTGCTTT.

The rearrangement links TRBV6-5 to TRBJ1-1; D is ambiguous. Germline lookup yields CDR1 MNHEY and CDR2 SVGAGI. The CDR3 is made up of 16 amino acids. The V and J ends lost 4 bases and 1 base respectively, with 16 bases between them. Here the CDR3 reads CASSSAQDLRNTEAFF. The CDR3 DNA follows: TGTGCCAGCAGTTCGGCGCAGGACCTCCGGAACACTGAAGCTTTCTTT.

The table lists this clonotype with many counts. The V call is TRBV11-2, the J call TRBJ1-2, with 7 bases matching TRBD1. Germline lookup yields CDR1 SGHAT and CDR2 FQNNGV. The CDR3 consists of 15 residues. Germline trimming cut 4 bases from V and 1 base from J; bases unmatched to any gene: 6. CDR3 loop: CASSSRTGFNYGYTF. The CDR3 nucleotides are TGTGCCAGCAGCTCTCGGACAGGATTTAACTATGGCTACACCTTC.

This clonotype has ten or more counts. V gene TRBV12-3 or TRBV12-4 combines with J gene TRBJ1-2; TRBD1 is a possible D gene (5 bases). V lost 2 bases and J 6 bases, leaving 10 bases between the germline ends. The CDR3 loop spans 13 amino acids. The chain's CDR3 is CASSLNGADGYTF. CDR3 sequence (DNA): TGTGCCAGCAGTTTAAACGGGGCGGATGGCTACACCTTC.

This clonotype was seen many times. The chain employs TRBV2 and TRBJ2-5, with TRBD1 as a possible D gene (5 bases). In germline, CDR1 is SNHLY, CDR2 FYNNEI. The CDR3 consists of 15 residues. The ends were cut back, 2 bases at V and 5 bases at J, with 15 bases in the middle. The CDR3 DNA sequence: TGTGCCAGCAGTGAATTGGCGGCAGGGTTGGAGACCCAGTACTTC. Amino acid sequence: CASSELAAGLETQYF.

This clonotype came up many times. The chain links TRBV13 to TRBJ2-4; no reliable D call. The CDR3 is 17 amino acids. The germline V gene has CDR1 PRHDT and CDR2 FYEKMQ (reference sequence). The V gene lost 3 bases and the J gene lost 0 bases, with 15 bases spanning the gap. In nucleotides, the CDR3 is TGTGCCAGCAGCTTGGGGATGGGATCTCTAGCCAAAAACATTCAGTACTTC. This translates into CASSLGMGSLAKNIQYF.

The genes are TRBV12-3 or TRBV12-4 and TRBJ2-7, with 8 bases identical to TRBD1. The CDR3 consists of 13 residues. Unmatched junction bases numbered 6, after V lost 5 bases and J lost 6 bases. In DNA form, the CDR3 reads TGTGCCAGCAGTATCGAACAGGGGGGCGAGCAGTACTTC. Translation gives CASSIEQGGEQYF.